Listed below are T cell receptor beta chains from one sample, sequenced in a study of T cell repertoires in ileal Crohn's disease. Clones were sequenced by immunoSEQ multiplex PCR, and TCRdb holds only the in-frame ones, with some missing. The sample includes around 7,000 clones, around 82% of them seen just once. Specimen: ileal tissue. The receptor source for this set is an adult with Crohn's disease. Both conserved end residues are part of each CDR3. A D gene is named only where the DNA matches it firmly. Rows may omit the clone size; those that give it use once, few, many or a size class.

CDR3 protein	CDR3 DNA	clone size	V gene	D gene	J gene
CAIGGVSYGYTF	TGTGCCATTGGGGGGGTAAGCTATGGCTACACCTTC	-	TRBV6-6	-	TRBJ1-2
CASSIWQETQYF	TGTGCCAGTAGTATATGGCAAGAGACCCAGTACTTC	few	TRBV19	-	TRBJ2-5
CASSSQGPGYEQYF	TGTGCCAGCAGCTCACAGGGCCCAGGATACGAGCAGTACTTC	-	TRBV5-6	-	TRBJ2-7
CASSERDYRTHTRSYEQYF	TGCGCCAGCAGTGAAAGGGACTACCGAACCCACACGAGGTCCTACGAGCAGTACTTC	once	TRBV10-1	TRBD2	TRBJ2-7
CASSLIGTISTDTQYF	TGTGCCAGCAGCCTTATCGGGACAATTAGCACAGATACGCAGTATTTT	-	TRBV6-4	-	TRBJ2-3
CASSSGLAQETQYF	TGCGCCAGCAGCTCCGGACTCGCCCAAGAGACCCAGTACTTC	-	TRBV5-1	-	TRBJ2-5
CASSVNTVRNTGELFF	TGTGCCAGCAGCGTAAACACAGTTAGGAACACCGGGGAGCTGTTTTTT	-	TRBV9	-	TRBJ2-2
CASVGHRGLSPLHF	TGTGCCAGCGTCGGCCACAGGGGGCTTTCACCCCTCCACTTT	-	TRBV6-1	TRBD1	TRBJ1-6
CASSLWGQGNTIYF	TGTGCCAGCAGCCTTTGGGGACAGGGAAACACCATATATTTT	once	TRBV14	TRBD1	TRBJ1-3
CASGSSGGNNEQFF	TGTGCTAGTGGTTCTAGCGGGGGGAACAATGAGCAGTTCTTC	-	TRBV12-5	TRBD2	TRBJ2-1
CASSQDLRYGYTF	TGCGCCAGCAGCCAAGATTTGCGCTATGGCTACACCTTC	few	TRBV4-1	-	TRBJ1-2
CASSGGAQETQYF	TGCGCCAGCAGCGGGGGCGCTCAAGAGACCCAGTACTTC	-	TRBV10-2	-	TRBJ2-5
CASSRPRGQGAFSGYTF	TGTGCCAGCAGTCGACCTCGGGGCCAGGGGGCGTTTAGTGGCTACACCTTC	-	TRBV7-8	TRBD1	TRBJ1-2
CASSFNLGGSSYNEQFF	TGCGCCAGCAGCTTTAATCTGGGGGGCAGCTCCTACAATGAGCAGTTCTTC	once	TRBV5-1	-	TRBJ2-1
CASSGGQPGGYTF	TGCGCCAGCAGTGGAGGCCAGCCGGGTGGCTACACCTTC	large	TRBV5-1	-	TRBJ1-2
CASNPFGQGVSGANVLTF	TGTGCCAGCAATCCCTTTGGACAGGGGGTTTCTGGGGCCAACGTCCTGACTTTC	-	TRBV19	TRBD1	TRBJ2-6
CATRLAGGPVYEQYF	TGTGCCACCCGACTAGCGGGAGGGCCCGTCTACGAGCAGTACTTC	once	TRBV6-1	TRBD2	TRBJ2-7
CASSLVGGTSRTGELFF	TGTGCCAGCAGCTTAGTAGGGGGGACTAGCCGGACCGGGGAGCTGTTTTTT	few	TRBV11-2	TRBD2	TRBJ2-2
CASSQQGAGQPQHF	TGTGCCAGCAGCCAACAGGGGGCGGGGCAGCCCCAGCATTTT	-	TRBV6-1	TRBD1	TRBJ1-5
CASSLASGSNTGELFF	TGTGCCAGCAGCCTGGCTAGCGGGTCGAACACCGGGGAGCTGTTTTTT	-	TRBV11-1	TRBD2	TRBJ2-2
CASSPAGLANNEQFF	TGTGCCAGCTCACCAGCGGGACTAGCGAATAATGAGCAGTTCTTC	once	TRBV18	TRBD2	TRBJ2-1
CASSPMEINEKLFF	TGTGCCAGCAGCCCTATGGAGATTAATGAAAAACTGTTTTTT	-	TRBV25-1	-	TRBJ1-4
CASSYDQGQRNSPLHF	TGTGCCAGCAGCTACGACCAAGGACAGAGAAATTCACCCCTCCACTTT	-	TRBV7-8	-	TRBJ1-6
CASTKSGTRRPQHF	TGCGCCAGCACTAAATCCGGGACAAGGAGGCCCCAGCATTTT	-	TRBV10-2	-	TRBJ1-5
CASSLVGAVGDQPQHF	TGTGCCAGCAGCTTAGTAGGAGCGGTTGGCGATCAGCCCCAGCATTTT	-	TRBV7-9	-	TRBJ1-5
CSVGGQQYEQYF	TGCAGCGTTGGCGGACAACAGTACGAGCAGTACTTC	few	TRBV29-1	-	TRBJ2-7
CASSPGQGRNEKLFF	TGTGCCAGCTCACCCGGACAGGGACGAAATGAAAAACTGTTTTTT	-	TRBV18	TRBD1	TRBJ1-4
CASSPPLQGYEQYF	TGTGCCAGCTCACCGCCCCTACAGGGCTACGAGCAGTACTTC	-	TRBV18	-	TRBJ2-7
CAWGRGLNYEQYF	TGTGCCTGGGGTAGGGGCCTTAACTACGAGCAGTACTTC	once	TRBV30	-	TRBJ2-7
CASSGAINTGTGDNEQFF	TGTGCCAGCAGCGGGGCCATTAACACCGGGACAGGGGACAATGAGCAGTTCTTC	once	TRBV9	TRBD1	TRBJ2-1
CSEKGQTSTDTQYF	TGCAGCGAGAAAGGCCAGACTAGCACAGATACGCAGTATTTT	-	TRBV29-1	-	TRBJ2-3
CASLTGPNTEAFF	TGTGCCAGCCTGACGGGGCCGAACACTGAAGCTTTCTTT	-	TRBV7-8	-	TRBJ1-1
CASSGSGLVAGELFF	TGCGCCAGCAGCGGTAGCGGGCTTGTCGCCGGGGAGCTGTTTTTT	once	TRBV5-1	TRBD2	TRBJ2-2
CASRGRGSGYGYTF	TGTGCCAGCAGGGGGAGGGGTTCGGGCTATGGCTACACCTTC	few	TRBV2	-	TRBJ1-2
CASSNTGGRGNTIYF	TGTGCCAGCTCAAATACAGGGGGCCGTGGAAACACCATATATTTT	-	TRBV18	TRBD1	TRBJ1-3
CASSVRQVDEKLFF	TGTGCCAGCAGTGTGAGACAGGTGGATGAAAAACTGTTTTTT	once	TRBV2	-	TRBJ1-4
CASPLFYCNQPQHF	TGTGCCAGCCCCCTCTTTTATTGCAATCAGCCCCAGCATTTT	once	TRBV27	-	TRBJ1-5
CASSIGLNSNQPQHF	TGTGCCAGCAGTATTGGACTGAATAGCAATCAGCCCCAGCATTTT	-	TRBV6-1	-	TRBJ1-5
CASLSGFGTGELFF	TGTGCCAGTCTGAGCGGTTTCGGCACCGGGGAGCTGTTTTTT	medium-sized	TRBV28	-	TRBJ2-2
CASSRFGQAGDTIYF	TGTGCCAGCAGCCGCTTCGGACAGGCAGGAGACACCATATATTTT	-	TRBV9	TRBD1	TRBJ1-3
CASSPAGADSPLHF	TGTGCCAGCTCACCAGCGGGGGCTGATTCACCCCTCCACTTT	-	TRBV18	-	TRBJ1-6
CSVDGGNQRTGELFF	TGCAGCGTTGACGGAGGGAACCAGAGAACCGGGGAGCTGTTTTTT	-	TRBV29-1	-	TRBJ2-2
CASSLTSGATDTQYF	TGTGCCAGCAGTCTGACTAGCGGGGCCACAGATACGCAGTATTTT	-	TRBV28	TRBD2	TRBJ2-3
CAISDHNRELGETQYF	TGTGCCATCAGTGACCATAACAGGGAGCTGGGGGAGACCCAGTACTTC	-	TRBV10-3	-	TRBJ2-5
CAWKARLNTEAFF	TGTGCCTGGAAGGCCAGGCTGAACACTGAAGCTTTCTTT	-	TRBV30	-	TRBJ1-1
CASSLAATVHDEKAFF	TGTGCCAGCAGCTTGGCAGCGACAGTTCACGATGAGAAAGCTTTCTTT	-	TRBV13	-	TRBJ1-1
CASSYIPDTQYF	TGTGCCAGCAGTTACATCCCAGATACGCAGTATTTT	-	TRBV6-6	-	TRBJ2-3
CASTPPAVAEAFF	TGTGCCTCGACGCCCCCTGCTGTGGCTGAAGCTTTCTTT	few	TRBV9	-	TRBJ1-1
CASSLSASVYNEQFF	TGTGCCAGCAGTTTATCGGCTAGCGTCTACAATGAGCAGTTCTTC	-	TRBV27	-	TRBJ2-1
CASSRDNNQPQHF	TGTGCCAGCAGCCGAGACAATAATCAGCCCCAGCATTTT	-	TRBV4-2	-	TRBJ1-5
CASSLGLAEDYNEQFF	TGTGCCAGCAGTTTGGGACTAGCGGAAGACTACAATGAGCAGTTCTTC	-	TRBV27	TRBD2	TRBJ2-1
CASSSRGFTDTQYF	TGTGCCAGCAGTAGCAGGGGATTCACAGATACGCAGTATTTT	-	TRBV6-4	-	TRBJ2-3
CASSDMSLGSDNEQFF	TGTGCCAGCAGTGATATGTCTTTGGGCAGTGACAATGAGCAGTTCTTC	-	TRBV25-1	-	TRBJ2-1
CASSETVTGELFF	TGCGCCAGCAGTGAGACGGTTACCGGGGAGCTGTTTTTT	-	TRBV10-1	-	TRBJ2-2